Following are 24 T cell receptor beta chains from one sample sequenced in a study of metastatic and nonmetastatic thyroid tumors. TCRdb redid the clone calls on the PCR reads using MiXCR. The sample holds about 15,000 clones; less than 25% are singletons and the top ten take around a fifth. Thyroid surgery was performed in patients who had received no treatment beforehand. The material sequenced was adjacent normal tissue. The receptors were sampled from a female donor with papillary thyroid cancer or a benign thyroid nodule (not recorded which). Some clones in this sample may be carry-over from other donors' samples.

The rearrangement uses TRBV7-9 and TRBJ2-1, with 8 bases aligning to TRBD2. V shed 1 base and J 10 bases; nucleotides not matched to a gene: 3. CDR1 is SEHNR and CDR2 is FQNEAQ in the germline V gene (reference sequence). The CDR3 loop spans 13 amino acids. The CDR3 protein is CASSLVVAGEQFF. CDR3 bases: TGTGCCAGCAGCTTAGTGGTAGCGGGAGAGCAGTTCTTC. Variable domain in full (rest from reference TRBV7-9 and TRBJ2-1): DTGVSQNPRHKITKRGQNVTFRCDPISEHNRLYWYRQTLGQGPEFLTYFQNEAQLEKSRLLSDRFSAERPKGSFSTLEIQRTEQGDSAMYLCASSLVVAGEQFFGPGTRLTVL.

The chain employs TRBV2 and TRBJ1-4; no firm D call. Trimming removed 6 bases from V and 3 bases from J, with 11 bases in between. Germline values: CDR1 SNHLY, CDR2 FYNNEI. CDR3 size: 14 residues. The CDR3 DNA follows: TGTGCCAGCAGCCCCTCTGTCGCTAATGAAAAACTGTTTTTT. Encoded protein: CASSPSVANEKLFF.

This clone has more than one count but fewer than ten. The V call is TRBV3-1, the J call TRBJ1-6, with 8 bases lining up with TRBD1. Germline V gives CDR1 LGHDT, CDR2 YNNKEL (reference sequence). The CDR3 has 14 amino acids. J was trimmed by 8 bases and V by 4 bases; bases with no gene match: 4. As DNA, the CDR3 is TGTGCCAGCAGCCCCGGACAGGGACATTCACCCCTCCACTTT. Protein sequence: CASSPGQGHSPLHF.

This clone was observed a handful of times. The chain carries TRBV6-9 and TRBJ2-1, with D unresolved. CDR1 is MNHGY, CDR2 SVAAGI, per germline. Trimming pared 0 bases from V and 10 bases from J, leaving 7 bases between. The CDR3 extends over 12 amino acids. Here the CDR3 reads CASSYSVGEQFF. The CDR3 DNA reads as TGTGCCAGCAGTTATTCCGTAGGAGAGCAGTTCTTC.

This clone was seen ten or more times. This chain uses TRBV6-1 with TRBJ1-2; 8 bases map to TRBD1. Germline CDR1 and CDR2: MNHNS and SASEGT. The junction had 1 base not matched to a gene; V was cut back by 0 bases and J by 4 bases. The CDR3 covers 14 residues. The CDR3 DNA sequence: TGTGCCAGCAGTGAAGCCGGGACAGGCTATGGCTACACCTTC. Its protein product is CASSEAGTGYGYTF.

The CDR3 loop is CASIGGTDCEQYF. CDR3 bases: TGTGCCAGCATTGGCGGGACAGACTGCGAGCAGTACTTC. The chain carries TRBV2 and TRBJ2-7; D may be TRBD1 (7 bases). Germline V gene data show CDR1 as SNHLY and CDR2 as FYNNEI. The CDR3 covers 13 residues. The V and J ends lost 7 bases and 6 bases respectively, with 16 bases between them.

Only a few counts were recorded for this clone. The rearrangement links TRBV28 to TRBJ1-6; D is unclear. CDR1 is MDHEN, CDR2 SYDVKM, per germline. There are 14 residues in the CDR3. The V gene lost 2 bases and the J gene lost 5 bases, with 7 bases spanning the gap. The chain's CDR3 is CASSLGSNNSPLHF. The CDR3, as DNA: TGTGCCAGCAGTTTAGGCAGTAATAATTCACCCCTCCACTTT. The entire variable domain, with the rest obtained from reference TRBV28 and TRBJ1-6, is as follows: DVKVTQSSRYLVKRTGEKVFLECVQDMDHENMFWYRQDPGLGLRLIYFSYDVKMKEKGDIPEGYSVSREKKERFSLILESASTNQTSMYLCASSLGSNNSPLHFGNGTRLTVT.

This sequence joins TRBV6-1 and TRBJ1-5; D call uncertain. Germline V CDR1 and CDR2: MNHNS, SASEGT. The CDR3 extends over 14 amino acids. The germline V and J ends were trimmed by 6 bases and 4 bases, with 13 bases remaining between them. CDR3 bases: TGTGCCAGCAGATCAGAGACATGGAATCAGCCCCAGCATTTT. Translating gives CASRSETWNQPQHF.

This clone was counted a few times. The gene calls are TRBV18 and TRBJ1-6; the D gene is possibly TRBD1 (5 bases). The germline gives CDR1 KGHSH, CDR2 LQKENI. V lost 2 bases and J 8 bases, leaving 10 bases between the germline ends. The CDR3 runs to 14 residues. CDR3 sequence (DNA): TGTGCCAGCTCACCAGGGGGAGATGATTCACCCCTCCACTTT. Its translation is CASSPGGDDSPLHF.

In this sample, this clone turned up a few times. This chain connects TRBV2 to TRBJ1-5; D possibly corresponds to TRBD1 (6 bases). The CDR3 loop spans 15 amino acids. V lost 7 bases and J lost 2, with 15 bases in between. Germline-derived CDR1 and CDR2 are SNHLY and FYNNEI. CDR3 sequence: CASTAGAAGNQPQHF. The CDR3 bases are TGTGCCAGCACCGCGGGGGCGGCTGGCAATCAGCCCCAGCATTTT. Full variable domain (missing parts from reference TRBV2 and TRBJ1-5): EPEVTQTPSHQVTQMGQEVILRCVPISNHLYFYWYRQILGQKVEFLVSFYNNEISEKSEIFDDQFSVERPDGSNFTLKIRSTKLEDSAMYFCASTAGAAGNQPQHFGDGTRLSIL.

This clone has just a few counts. CDR3 residues: CASSRVGNTGELFF. CDR3 DNA: TGTGCCAGCAGCCGGGTTGGAAACACCGGGGAGCTGTTTTTT. The rearrangement uses TRBV5-8 and TRBJ2-2; unclear D gene. The germline V gene has CDR1 SGHTS and CDR2 YDEGEE. The germline V and J ends were trimmed by 4 bases and 2 bases, with 9 bases remaining between them. This CDR3 is built from 14 residues.

This clone was counted a few times. Distinct nucleotide sequences in the sample also encode this CDR3. The chain recombines TRBV18 with TRBJ2-3; the match to TRBD2 covers 7 bases. V was clipped by 4 bases and J by 0 bases; unmatched bases: 4. Germline lookup yields CDR1 KGHSH and CDR2 LQKENI. This CDR3 is 15 amino acids long. As DNA, the CDR3 is TGTGCCAGCTCACGGGACTACCTTAGCACAGATACGCAGTATTTT. It specifies CASSRDYLSTDTQYF.

V usage is TRBV20-1 and J usage is TRBJ2-5, with 7 nucleotides matching TRBD1. This CDR3 has 15 residues. With 1 base clipped from V and 1 base from J, the junction kept 6 bases outside the gene matches. Per germline, CDR1 DFQATT and CDR2 SNEGSKA (reference sequence). CDR3: CSARGSEGAQETQYF. The CDR3 DNA follows: TGCAGTGCTAGAGGCTCCGAGGGGGCCCAAGAGACCCAGTACTTC.

The V and J genes are TRBV12-5 and TRBJ2-2, with TRBD1 matching 8 bases. This CDR3 has 15 residues. Germline CDR1 LGHNT, CDR2 FRNRAP. Trimming at V came to 0 bases and at J to 7 bases, leaving 4 bases not matched to a gene. For the CDR3, the DNA is TGTGCTAGTGGTTTGGTCACAGGGGGAATCGGGGAGCTGTTTTTT. Its translation is CASGLVTGGIGELFF.

Concerning this clone itself: An end of the junction differs from the germline gene, which may be a read error. The V call is TRBV12-3 or TRBV12-4, the J call TRBJ1-2; D is ambiguous. The CDR3 consists of 12 residues. The DNA of the CDR3 is TGTGCCCGCAGTTCCCAACGGAGTGGCTACACCTTC. Residues: CARSSQRSGYTF.

J is TRBJ2-7 and V is TRBV20-1; TRBD2 matches at 14 bases. Per germline, CDR1 DFQATT and CDR2 SNEGSKA (reference sequence). The trim removed 4 bases at V and 7 bases at J, leaving 9 bases unmatched. This CDR3 is built from 15 residues. The CDR3 DNA reads TGCAGTGCTACCGGGACTAGCGGGAGTCTCTGGGAGCAGTACTTC. As protein: CSATGTSGSLWEQYF.

The chain combines TRBV3-1 with TRBJ1-2; the D gene is possibly TRBD1 (5 bases). From germline, CDR1 is LGHDT and CDR2 YNNKEL (reference sequence). Trimming took off 0 bases at V and 4 bases at J, with 6 bases between the two ends. The CDR3 is 13 residues long. The CDR3 protein is CASSQERGYGYTF. DNA of the CDR3: TGTGCCAGCAGCCAAGAGAGGGGCTATGGCTACACCTTC.

Remarks on this clone: The junction shows a germline mismatch at one end, possibly a read error. V and J are TRBV6-1 and TRBJ2-7; TRBD1 might be the D (6 bases). The CDR3 totals 15 residues. Germline lookup yields CDR1 MNHNS and CDR2 SASEGT. The CDR3 sequence: CASTGAWGWTYEHYF. In DNA, the CDR3 is TGTGCCAGCACAGGGGCCTGGGGATGGACTTACGAGCATTACTTC.

The table lists this clone with a few counts. This chain links TRBV3-1 with TRBJ1-1; D is uncertain. Trimming took 0 bases from V and 1 from J, leaving 12 bases between them. The CDR3 has 16 residues. The germline CDR1 and CDR2 sequences are LGHDT and YNNKEL (reference sequence). The CDR3 DNA reads as TGTGCCAGCAGCCAAGATCTTTGGACGGGGAACACTGAAGCTTTCTTT. Amino acids: CASSQDLWTGNTEAFF. Full variable domain (rest looked up from reference TRBV3-1 and TRBJ1-1): DTAVSQTPKYLVTQMGNDKSIKCEQNLGHDTMYWYKQDSKKFLKIMFSYNNKELIINETVPNRFSPKSPDKAHLNLHINSLELGDSAVYFCASSQDLWTGNTEAFFGQGTRLTVV.

This clone has just a few counts. This chain connects TRBV15 to TRBJ2-3; no firm D call. This CDR3 spans 14 amino acids. V was cut by 6 bases and J by 2 bases, with 12 bases left in between. Germline V gene sequence: CDR1 LNHNV, CDR2 YYDKDF (reference sequence). The CDR3 DNA reads as TGTGCCACCAGGACGATTATCCTCACAGATACGCAGTATTTT. Translating gives CATRTIILTDTQYF. Full variable domain (remainder filled in from reference TRBV15 and TRBJ2-3): DAMVIQNPRYQVTQFGKPVTLSCSQTLNHNVMYWYQQKSSQAPKLLFHYYDKDFNNEADTPDNFQSRRPNTSFCFLDIRSPGLGDTAMYLCATRTIILTDTQYFGPGTRLTVL.

This clone was picked up a small number of times. Other DNA sequences in this sample translate to the same CDR3. The chain uses TRBV28 and TRBJ2-1; TRBD2 aligns across 12 bases. The germline gives CDR1 MDHEN, CDR2 SYDVKM. The CDR3 runs 13 residues. With 2 bases clipped from V and 10 bases from J, the junction kept 0 bases outside the gene matches. The CDR3 region is CASSLGTSGEQFF. Here the CDR3 DNA reads TGTGCCAGCAGTTTAGGGACTAGCGGGGAGCAGTTCTTC. The full variable domain, in which reference TRBV28 and TRBJ2-1 provide the parts outside the CDR3, is DVKVTQSSRYLVKRTGEKVFLECVQDMDHENMFWYRQDPGLGLRLIYFSYDVKMKEKGDIPEGYSVSREKKERFSLILESASTNQTSMYLCASSLGTSGEQFFGPGTRLTVL.

The chain combines TRBV2 with TRBJ2-2, with 11 bases identical to TRBD1. The germline CDR1 and CDR2 sequences are SNHLY and FYNNEI. The J segment lost 5 bases and the V segment lost 4 bases, leaving 6 bases of the junction unmatched. The CDR3 contains 16 residues. CDR3 in DNA: TGTGCCAGCAGTGGCGGACAGGGGGCTCGGACCGGGGAGCTGTTTTTT. This codes for CASSGGQGARTGELFF.

This clone showed up just a few times. This chain joins TRBV7-3 and TRBJ2-1; a weak D match, TRBD1 (7 bases). The CDR3 length is 12 residues. The V gene's germline CDR1 is SGHTA and CDR2 FQGTGA. Trimming cost V 4 bases and J 14 bases, with 15 bases left between them. CDR3 in amino acids: CASSSRQGGKFF. The CDR3 DNA is TGTGCCAGCAGCTCCCGACAGGGAGGAAAGTTCTTC. The full variable domain, in which reference TRBV7-3 and TRBJ2-1 provide the parts outside the CDR3, is GAGVSQTPSNKVTEKGKYVELRCDPISGHTALYWYRQSLGQGPEFLIYFQGTGAADDSGLPNDRFFAVRPEGSVSTLKIQRTERGDSAVYLCASSSRQGGKFFGPGTRLTVL.

Only a few counts were recorded for this clone. The rearrangement uses TRBV28 and TRBJ2-7; TRBD1 matches 10 bases. The CDR3 has 14 residues. V trimming: 6 bases; J trimming: 4 bases; junction bases outside the gene matches: 6. Germline V gives CDR1 MDHEN, CDR2 SYDVKM. CDR3 nucleotides: TGTGCCAGCAGGGACCCGGGACAGGGGTACGAGCAGTACTTC. Translation: CASRDPGQGYEQYF.